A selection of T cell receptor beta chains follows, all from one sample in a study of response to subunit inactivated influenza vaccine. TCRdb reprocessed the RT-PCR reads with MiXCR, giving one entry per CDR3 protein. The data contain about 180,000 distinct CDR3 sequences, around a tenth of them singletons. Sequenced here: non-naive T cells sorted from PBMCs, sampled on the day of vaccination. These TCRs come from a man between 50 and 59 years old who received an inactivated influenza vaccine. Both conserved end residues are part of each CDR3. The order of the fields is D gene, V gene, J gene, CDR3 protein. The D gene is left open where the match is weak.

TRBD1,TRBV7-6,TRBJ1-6,CASSLTIGTGPSGSPLHF
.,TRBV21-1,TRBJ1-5,CASREVRYRGSNQPQHF
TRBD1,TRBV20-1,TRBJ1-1,CSARDRGLGTEAFF
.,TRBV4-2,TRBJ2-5,CASSPRRGPRETQYF
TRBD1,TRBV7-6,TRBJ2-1,CASSRAQGRLYNEQFF
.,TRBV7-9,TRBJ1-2,CAGLRGEGYTF
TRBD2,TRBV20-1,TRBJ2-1,CSASPGTSGRSEQFF
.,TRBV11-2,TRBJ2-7,CASSLDMGPSYEQYF
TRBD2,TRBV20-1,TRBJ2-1,CSGRTSGGGPNEQFF
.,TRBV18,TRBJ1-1,CASSPRQGEAEAFF
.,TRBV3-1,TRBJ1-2,CASSQDRWDGYTF
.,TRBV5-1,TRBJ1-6,CASSLGEQPPLHF
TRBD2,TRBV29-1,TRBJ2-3,CSASSGSRTDTQYF
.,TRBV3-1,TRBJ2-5,CASSQPLTSQETQYF
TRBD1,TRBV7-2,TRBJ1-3,CASSHQFPGGANTIYF
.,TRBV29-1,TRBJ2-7,CSVAVAGQNYEQYF
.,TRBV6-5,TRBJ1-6,CASSYFDPKAGSPLHF
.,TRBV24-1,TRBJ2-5,CATSDGGDGKETQYF
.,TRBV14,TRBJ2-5,CASSQAAGVPETQYF
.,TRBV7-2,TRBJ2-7,CASSQPVGYEQYF
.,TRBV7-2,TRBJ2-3,CASSLDRTGTDTQYF
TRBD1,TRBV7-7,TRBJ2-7,CASSQGTGAGEQYF
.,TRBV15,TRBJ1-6,CATRTGGTQESPLHF
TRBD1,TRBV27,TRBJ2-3,CASSSMTGLDNYGGASTDTQYF
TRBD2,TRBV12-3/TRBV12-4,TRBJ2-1,CASTAWGTSGANEQFF
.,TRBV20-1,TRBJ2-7,CSAGGGYLNF
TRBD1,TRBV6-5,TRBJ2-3,CASSWGQASTDTQYF
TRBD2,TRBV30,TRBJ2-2,CAWSVLTSGGTGELFF
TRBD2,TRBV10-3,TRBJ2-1,CAISALREFDEQFF
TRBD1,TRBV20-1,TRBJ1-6,CSARGTGRDNSPLHF
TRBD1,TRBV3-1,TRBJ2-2,CASSWGQPWTGELFF
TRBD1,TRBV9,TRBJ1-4,CASSGGQPNEKLFF
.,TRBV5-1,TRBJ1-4,CASSLGRPPEKLFF
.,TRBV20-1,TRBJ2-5,CSASTSGLETQYF
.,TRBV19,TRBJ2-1,CASKPLATNNEQFF
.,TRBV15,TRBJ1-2,CATSWGAGGYTF
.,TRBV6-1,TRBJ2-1,CASSDTSSSEQFF
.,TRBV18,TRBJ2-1,CASSPVSGGEQFF
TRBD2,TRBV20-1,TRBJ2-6,CSASLAGVSGANVLTF
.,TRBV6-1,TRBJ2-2,CASSEMGHKNTGELFF
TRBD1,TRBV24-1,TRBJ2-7,CATSDQPGQGAGEQYF
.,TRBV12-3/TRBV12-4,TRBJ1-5,CASSRGGGGNQPQHF